The 14 T cell receptor beta chains presented below share a single source sample, sequenced in a study of cytomegalovirus exposure and HLA in healthy donors. Primers included in the PCR were 60 Vbeta and 13 Jbeta primers. Repertoires were generated with immunoSEQ multiplex PCR, while TCRdb's copy carries only in-frame clones and drops some. The table includes about 120,000 clones, roughly three quarters detected once. Sequenced material: PBMCs. The receptors stem from a man in his fifties in good health and CMV-seropositive.

CDR3 DNA: TGCGCCAGCAGCTTGACAGGTTCGGCAGATACGCAGTATTTT. Translation gives CASSLTGSADTQYF. The chain carries TRBV5-1 and TRBJ2-3; D possibly corresponds to TRBD1 (5 bases). V lost 1 base, J lost 4 bases, and 10 bases lay in between. This CDR3 comprises 14 residues. The germline gives CDR1 SGHRS, CDR2 YFSETQ.

The chain employs TRBV7-9 and TRBJ1-3, with D perhaps TRBD1 (6 bases). Germline CDR1 and CDR2: SEHNR and FQNEAQ (reference sequence). CDR3 length equals 13 residues. V lost 5 bases, J lost 4 bases, and 9 bases lay in between. As DNA, the CDR3 is TGTGCCAGCAGCGCAGGGGCAGGAAACACCATATATTTT. Its protein product is CASSAGAGNTIYF. The complete variable domain, with remaining parts taken from reference TRBV7-9 and TRBJ1-3, reads DTGVSQNPRHKITKRGQNVTFRCDPISEHNRLYWYRQTLGQGPEFLTYFQNEAQLEKSRLLSDRFSAERPKGSFSTLEIQRTEQGDSAMYLCASSAGAGNTIYFGEGSWLTVV.

This chain uses TRBV5-8 with TRBJ1-5; TRBD1 matches at 7 bases. V shed 4 bases and J 4 bases; nucleotides not matched to a gene: 11. CDR1 is SGHTS and CDR2 is YDEGEE in the germline V gene. The CDR3 is 16 residues long. The CDR3 spells CASSAISGTANQPQHF. The CDR3 DNA follows: TGTGCCAGCAGCGCGATCAGTGGGACAGCTAATCAGCCCCAGCATTTT.

The V and J genes are TRBV7-9 and TRBJ2-5, with D unresolved. Germline V CDR1 and CDR2: SEHNR, FQNEAQ (reference sequence). The CDR3 has 13 amino acids. V lost 2 bases to trimming and J lost 2 bases, with 6 bases between them. The CDR3 spells CASSLSLQETQYF. CDR3 bases: TGTGCCAGCAGCTTATCGTTACAAGAGACCCAGTACTTC.

This clone was detected only a few times. The chain employs TRBV5-1 and TRBJ2-5; TRBD2 agrees at 11 bases. This CDR3 has 15 residues. V shed 5 bases and J 5 bases; nucleotides not matched to a gene: 8. Germline CDR1 is SGHRS and CDR2 is YFSETQ. The CDR3 here is CASRVAGGTDETQYF. CDR3 in DNA: TGCGCCAGCAGGGTAGCGGGGGGGACCGACGAGACCCAGTACTTC. Filled out from reference TRBV5-1 and TRBJ2-5, the complete variable domain reads KAGVTQTPRYLIKTRGQQVTLSCSPISGHRSVSWYQQTPGQGLQFLFEYFSETQRNKGNFPGRFSGRQFSNSRSEMNVSTLELGDSALYLCASRVAGGTDETQYFGPGTRLLVL.

The V gene is TRBV5-5, the J gene TRBJ2-4; D possibly corresponds to TRBD1 (5 bases). V was shortened by 1 base and J by 8 bases, with 10 bases between the two germline ends. The CDR3 is made up of 13 amino acids. Germline V gene sequence: CDR1 SGHKS, CDR2 YYEKEE (reference sequence). The DNA for the CDR3 is TGTGCCAGCAGCTTGAGGTCAGGGTACATTCAGTACTTC. This encodes CASSLRSGYIQYF.

The chain has TRBV28 and TRBJ2-7, with 8 nucleotides matching TRBD1. CDR1 MDHEN and CDR2 SYDVKM come from the germline V gene. The CDR3 loop spans 13 amino acids. With 6 bases clipped from V and 5 bases from J, the junction kept 6 bases outside the gene matches. CDR3 nucleotide sequence: TGTGCCAGCAGACAGACAGGGGACCACGAGCAGTACTTC. Translated, it gives CASRQTGDHEQYF. The whole variable domain, remainder taken from reference TRBV28 and TRBJ2-7, is DVKVTQSSRYLVKRTGEKVFLECVQDMDHENMFWYRQDPGLGLRLIYFSYDVKMKEKGDIPEGYSVSREKKERFSLILESASTNQTSMYLCASRQTGDHEQYFGPGTRLTVT.

The chain uses TRBV5-1 and TRBJ2-5; tentative D call: TRBD1 (6 bases). The length of the CDR3 is 14 residues. Trimming took off 5 bases at V and 1 base at J, with 12 bases between the two ends. The germline V gene encodes CDR1 SGHRS and CDR2 YFSETQ. The DNA of the CDR3 is TGCGCCAGCAGAAGGACAGAACTCCAAGAGACCCAGTACTTC. Protein product: CASRRTELQETQYF.

This clone was seen only a few times. The CDR3 protein is CASIISGTGTNGYTF. CDR3 coding DNA: TGTGCCAGCATAATATCCGGGACAGGGACCAATGGCTACACCTTC. V gene TRBV6-5 combines with J gene TRBJ1-2; the match to TRBD1 covers 9 bases. The length of the CDR3 is 15 residues. Germline CDR1 MNHEY, CDR2 SVGAGI. V lost 7 bases to trimming and J lost 6 bases; unmatched junction nucleotides: 12.

This chain uses TRBV6-5 with TRBJ2-2, with D tentatively TRBD1 (6 bases). The CDR3 extends over 13 amino acids. Germline V gene sequence: CDR1 MNHEY, CDR2 SVGAGI. V dropped 7 bases and J dropped 4 bases, with 10 bases sitting between them. The DNA for the CDR3 is TGTGCCAGCAATGACAGGTCCACCGGGGAGCTGTTTTTT. Translated: CASNDRSTGELFF.

The chain has TRBV5-1 and TRBJ2-7; TRBD2 might be the D (5 bases). Germline CDR1 SGHRS, CDR2 YFSETQ. V was pared by 7 bases and J by 2 bases, with 19 bases between. The CDR3 is made up of 15 amino acids. The CDR3 reads CASPLSAGQAYEQYF. DNA of the CDR3: TGCGCCAGCCCACTTAGCGCAGGTCAGGCCTACGAGCAGTACTTC.

V is TRBV9 and J is TRBJ1-3, with D maybe TRBD1 (6 bases). There are 18 residues in the CDR3. V was shortened by 0 bases and J by 0 bases, with 16 bases between the two germline ends. CDR1 is SGDLS, CDR2 YYNGEE, per germline. CDR3 region: CASSVEAGGRRSGNTIYF. CDR3 in DNA: TGTGCCAGCAGCGTAGAGGCGGGGGGGCGCCGCTCTGGAAACACCATATATTTT.

The gene calls are TRBV27 and TRBJ1-6; 9 positions agree with TRBD1. The V and J ends lost 4 bases and 9 bases, in that order; junction bases with no gene match: 10. This CDR3 region has 16 residues. Germline CDR1 and CDR2: MNHEY and SMNVEV (reference sequence). The CDR3 region has the DNA TGTGCCAGCAGTTCAGGACCGGGACAGGGTCCTTCACCCCTCCACTTT. Amino acid sequence: CASSSGPGQGPSPLHF.

This sequence joins TRBV18 and TRBJ1-5; a possible D gene is TRBD1 (6 bases). The CDR3 sequence is 14 residues long. V lost 3 bases to trimming and J lost 1 base, with 7 bases between them. In germline, CDR1 is KGHSH, CDR2 LQKENI. CDR3: CASSPGTSNQPQHF. CDR3 bases: TGTGCCAGCTCACCCGGGACAAGCAATCAGCCCCAGCATTTT.